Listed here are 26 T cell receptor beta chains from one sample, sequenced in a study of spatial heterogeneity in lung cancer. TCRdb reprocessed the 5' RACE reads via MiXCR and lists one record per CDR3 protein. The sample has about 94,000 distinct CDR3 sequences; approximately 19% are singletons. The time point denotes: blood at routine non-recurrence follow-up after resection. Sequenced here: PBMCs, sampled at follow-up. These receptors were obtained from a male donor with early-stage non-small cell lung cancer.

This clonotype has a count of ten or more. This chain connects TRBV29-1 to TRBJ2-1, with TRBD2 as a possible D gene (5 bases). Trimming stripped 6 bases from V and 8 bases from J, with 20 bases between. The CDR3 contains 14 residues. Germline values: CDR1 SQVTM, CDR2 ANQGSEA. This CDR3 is CSVAPGTGGDEQFF. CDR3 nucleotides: TGCAGCGTGGCCCCGGGAACCGGAGGCGATGAGCAGTTCTTC.

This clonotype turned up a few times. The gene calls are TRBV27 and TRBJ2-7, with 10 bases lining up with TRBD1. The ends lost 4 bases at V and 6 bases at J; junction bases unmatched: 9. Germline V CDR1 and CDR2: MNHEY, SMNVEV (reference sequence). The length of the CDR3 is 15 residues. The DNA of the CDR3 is TGTGCCAGCAGTTCCATCGACAGGGGGCCCGGCGAGCAGTACGTC. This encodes CASSSIDRGPGEQYV.

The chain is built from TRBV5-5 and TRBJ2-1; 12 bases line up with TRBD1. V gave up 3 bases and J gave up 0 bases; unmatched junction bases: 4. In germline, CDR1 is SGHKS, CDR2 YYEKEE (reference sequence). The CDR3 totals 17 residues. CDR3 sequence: CASSSGTGGGSYNEQFF. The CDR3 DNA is TGTGCCAGCAGCTCCGGGACAGGGGGCGGCTCCTACAATGAGCAGTTCTTC.

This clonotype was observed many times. In DNA form, the CDR3 reads TGTGCCAGCAGGTTAACTCAGAACACTGAAGCTTTCTTT. This sequence encodes CASRLTQNTEAFF. This chain connects TRBV7-9 to TRBJ1-1; the D is unclear. V lost 6 bases and J lost 1, with 9 bases in between. Germline CDR1 SEHNR, CDR2 FQNEAQ (reference sequence). The CDR3 length is 13 residues.

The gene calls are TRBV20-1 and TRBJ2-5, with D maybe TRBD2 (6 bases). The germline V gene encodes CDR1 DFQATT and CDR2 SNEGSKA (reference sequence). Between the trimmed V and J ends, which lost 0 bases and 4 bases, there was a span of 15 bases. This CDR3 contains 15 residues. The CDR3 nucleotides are TGCAGTGCTAGAGATCTGCGGGATTCTAGAGAGACCCAGTACTTC. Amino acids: CSARDLRDSRETQYF.

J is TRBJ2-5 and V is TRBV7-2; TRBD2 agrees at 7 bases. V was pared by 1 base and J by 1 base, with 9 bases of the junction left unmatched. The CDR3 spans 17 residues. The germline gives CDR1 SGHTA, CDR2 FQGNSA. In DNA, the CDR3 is TGTGCCAGCAGCTTAGGGAGTCCAGCGGGGACCCAAGAGACCCAGTACTTC. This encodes CASSLGSPAGTQETQYF.

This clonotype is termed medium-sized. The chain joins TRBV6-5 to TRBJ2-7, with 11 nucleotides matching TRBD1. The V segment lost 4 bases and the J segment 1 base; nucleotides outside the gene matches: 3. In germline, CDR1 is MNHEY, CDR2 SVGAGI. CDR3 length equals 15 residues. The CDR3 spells CASSSGTGGSYEQYF. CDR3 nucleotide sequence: TGTGCCAGCAGTTCCGGGACAGGGGGTTCCTACGAGCAGTACTTC.

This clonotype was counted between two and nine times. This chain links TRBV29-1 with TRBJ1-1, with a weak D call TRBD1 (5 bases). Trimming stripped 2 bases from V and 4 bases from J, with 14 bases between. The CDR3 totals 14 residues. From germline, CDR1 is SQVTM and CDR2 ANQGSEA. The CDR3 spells CSVERGSGTTEAFF. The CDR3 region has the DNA TGCAGCGTTGAAAGGGGTTCAGGTACCACTGAAGCTTTCTTT.

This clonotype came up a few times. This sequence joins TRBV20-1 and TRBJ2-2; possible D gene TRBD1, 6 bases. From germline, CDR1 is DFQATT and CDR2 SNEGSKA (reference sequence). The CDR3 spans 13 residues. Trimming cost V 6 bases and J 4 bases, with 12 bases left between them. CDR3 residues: CSAEIRGTGELFF. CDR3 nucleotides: TGCAGTGCCGAGATCAGGGGCACCGGGGAGCTGTTTTTT.

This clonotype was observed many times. Here the CDR3 DNA reads TGTGCCAGCAGCCAACGGACTAGCGGGGTTTACGAGCAGTACTTC. Protein sequence: CASSQRTSGVYEQYF. This chain connects TRBV14 to TRBJ2-7; 12 nucleotides line up with TRBD2. Germline CDR1 reads SGHDN; CDR2 reads FVKESK. Germline trimming cut 2 bases from V and 4 bases from J; bases unmatched to any gene: 3. CDR3 length equals 15 residues.

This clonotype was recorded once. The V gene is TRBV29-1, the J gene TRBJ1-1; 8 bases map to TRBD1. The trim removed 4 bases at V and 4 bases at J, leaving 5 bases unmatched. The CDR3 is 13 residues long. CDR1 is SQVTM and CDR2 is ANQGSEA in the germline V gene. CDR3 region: CSVAGQGVTEAFF. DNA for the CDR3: TGCAGCGTTGCCGGACAGGGAGTCACTGAAGCTTTCTTT.

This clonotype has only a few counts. The CDR3 sequence is CASSDIAGGTDTQYF. The CDR3 DNA is TGTGCCAGCAGTGATATAGCGGGGGGGACAGATACGCAGTATTTT. J is TRBJ2-3 and V is TRBV2; 11 nucleotides line up with TRBD2. V was pared by 3 bases and J by 3 bases, with 2 bases of the junction left unmatched. Germline V gene data show CDR1 as SNHLY and CDR2 as FYNNEI. The CDR3 is 15 residues long.

CDR3 sequence: CASGLAEASTDTQYF. The CDR3 DNA reads as TGCGCCAGCGGATTAGCGGAGGCTAGCACAGATACGCAGTATTTT. The V gene is TRBV5-1, the J gene TRBJ2-3, with a weak D call TRBD2 (6 bases). V lost 7 bases and J 0 bases, leaving 15 bases between the germline ends. This CDR3 region has 15 residues. Germline V gene sequence: CDR1 SGHRS, CDR2 YFSETQ.

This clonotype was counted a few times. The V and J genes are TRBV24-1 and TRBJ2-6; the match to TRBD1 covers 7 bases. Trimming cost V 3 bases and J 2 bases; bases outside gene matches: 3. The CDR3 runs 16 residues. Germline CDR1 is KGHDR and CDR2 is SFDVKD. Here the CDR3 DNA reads TGTGCCACCAGTGATACCGGACAGGCTGGGGCCAACGTCCTGACTTTC. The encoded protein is CATSDTGQAGANVLTF.

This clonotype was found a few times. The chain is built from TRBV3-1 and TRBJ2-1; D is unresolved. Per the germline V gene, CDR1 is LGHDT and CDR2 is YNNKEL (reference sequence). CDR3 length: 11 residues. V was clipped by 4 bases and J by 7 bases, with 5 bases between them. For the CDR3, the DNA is TGTGCCAGCAGCCTTAAGAATGAGCAGTTCTTC. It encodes CASSLKNEQFF.

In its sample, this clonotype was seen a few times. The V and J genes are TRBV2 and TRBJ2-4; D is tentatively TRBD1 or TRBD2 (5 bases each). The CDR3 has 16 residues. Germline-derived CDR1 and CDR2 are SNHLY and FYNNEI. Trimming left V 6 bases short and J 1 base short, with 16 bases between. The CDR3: CASRPGRLSAKNIQYF. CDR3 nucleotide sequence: TGTGCCAGCAGACCGGGACGGCTCTCGGCCAAAAACATTCAGTACTTC.

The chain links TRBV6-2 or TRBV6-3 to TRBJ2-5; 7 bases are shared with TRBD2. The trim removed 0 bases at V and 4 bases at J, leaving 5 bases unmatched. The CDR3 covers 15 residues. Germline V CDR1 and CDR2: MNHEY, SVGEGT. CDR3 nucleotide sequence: TGTGCCAGCAGTTACTCGCAGCGGGGAAGAGAGACCCAGTACTTC. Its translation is CASSYSQRGRETQYF.

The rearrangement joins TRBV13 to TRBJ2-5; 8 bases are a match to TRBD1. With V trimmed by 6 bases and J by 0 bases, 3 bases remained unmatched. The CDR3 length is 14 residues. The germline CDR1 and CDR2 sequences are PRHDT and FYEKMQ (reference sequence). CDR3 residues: CASRQTGDQETQYF. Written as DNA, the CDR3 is TGTGCCAGCAGACAGACAGGGGACCAAGAGACCCAGTACTTC.

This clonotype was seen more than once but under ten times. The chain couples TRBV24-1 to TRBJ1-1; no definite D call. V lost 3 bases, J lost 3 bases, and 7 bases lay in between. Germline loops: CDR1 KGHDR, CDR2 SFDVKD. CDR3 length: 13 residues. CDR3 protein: CATSDRAYTEAFF. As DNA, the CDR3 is TGTGCCACCAGTGATAGGGCGTACACTGAAGCTTTCTTT.

CDR3 loop: CASSPIGLAGGPEQFF. The CDR3, as DNA: TGTGCCAGCTCGCCAATAGGACTAGCGGGAGGGCCTGAGCAGTTCTTC. This chain uses TRBV18 with TRBJ2-1; 15 positions agree with TRBD2. CDR1 is KGHSH, CDR2 LQKENI, per germline. The J segment lost 9 bases and the V segment lost 6 bases, leaving 9 bases of the junction unmatched. CDR3 length equals 16 residues. Supplemented by reference TRBV18 and TRBJ2-1, the full variable domain reads NAGVMQNPRHLVRRRGQEARLRCSPMKGHSHVYWYRQLPEEGLKFMVYLQKENIIDESGMPKERFSAEFPKEGPSILRIQQVVRGDSAAYFCASSPIGLAGGPEQFFGPGTRLTVL.

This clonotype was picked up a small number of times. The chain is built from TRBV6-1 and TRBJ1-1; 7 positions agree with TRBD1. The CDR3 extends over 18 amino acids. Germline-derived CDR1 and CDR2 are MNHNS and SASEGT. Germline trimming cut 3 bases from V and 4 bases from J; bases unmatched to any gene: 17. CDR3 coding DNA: TGTGCCAGCAGTGAGACATTGGGCAGGGGGACGCTGAGCACTGAAGCTTTCTTT. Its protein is CASSETLGRGTLSTEAFF.

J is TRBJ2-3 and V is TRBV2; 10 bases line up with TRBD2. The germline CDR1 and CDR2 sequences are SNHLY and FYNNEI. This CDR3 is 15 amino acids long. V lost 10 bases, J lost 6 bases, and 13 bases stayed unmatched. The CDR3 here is CATERGAGGPDTQYF. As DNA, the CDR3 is TGTGCCACGGAGAGGGGAGCGGGGGGGCCGGATACGCAGTATTTT.

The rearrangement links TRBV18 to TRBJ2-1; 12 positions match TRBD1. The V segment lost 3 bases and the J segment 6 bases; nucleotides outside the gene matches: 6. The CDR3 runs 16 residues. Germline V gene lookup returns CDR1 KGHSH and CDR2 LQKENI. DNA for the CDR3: TGTGCCAGCTCACCCTTGGGACAGGGGGCCACCAATGAGCAGTTCTTC. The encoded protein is CASSPLGQGATNEQFF.

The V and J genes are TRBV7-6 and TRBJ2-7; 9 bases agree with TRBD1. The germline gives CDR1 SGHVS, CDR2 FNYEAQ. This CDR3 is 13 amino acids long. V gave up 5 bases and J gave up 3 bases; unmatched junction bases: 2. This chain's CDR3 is CASSVGQGYEQYV. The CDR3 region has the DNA TGTGCCAGCAGCGTGGGACAGGGCTACGAGCAGTACGTC.

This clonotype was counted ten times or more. DNA of the CDR3: TGTGCCAGCAGTTCCGAGTATGGGGCCGATACGCAGTATTTT. Amino acid sequence: CASSSEYGADTQYF. This rearrangement joins TRBV6-2 or TRBV6-3 to TRBJ2-3; perhaps TRBD1 as D (5 bases). This CDR3 contains 14 residues. V lost 4 bases and J 6 bases, leaving 14 bases between the germline ends. Germline assignment: CDR1 MNHEY and CDR2 SVGEGT.

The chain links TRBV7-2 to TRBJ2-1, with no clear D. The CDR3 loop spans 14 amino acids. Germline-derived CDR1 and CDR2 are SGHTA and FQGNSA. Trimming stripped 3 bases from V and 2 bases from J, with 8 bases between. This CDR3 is CASSLGSTYNEQFF. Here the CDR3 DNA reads TGTGCCAGCAGCTTGGGCAGTACCTACAATGAGCAGTTCTTC.